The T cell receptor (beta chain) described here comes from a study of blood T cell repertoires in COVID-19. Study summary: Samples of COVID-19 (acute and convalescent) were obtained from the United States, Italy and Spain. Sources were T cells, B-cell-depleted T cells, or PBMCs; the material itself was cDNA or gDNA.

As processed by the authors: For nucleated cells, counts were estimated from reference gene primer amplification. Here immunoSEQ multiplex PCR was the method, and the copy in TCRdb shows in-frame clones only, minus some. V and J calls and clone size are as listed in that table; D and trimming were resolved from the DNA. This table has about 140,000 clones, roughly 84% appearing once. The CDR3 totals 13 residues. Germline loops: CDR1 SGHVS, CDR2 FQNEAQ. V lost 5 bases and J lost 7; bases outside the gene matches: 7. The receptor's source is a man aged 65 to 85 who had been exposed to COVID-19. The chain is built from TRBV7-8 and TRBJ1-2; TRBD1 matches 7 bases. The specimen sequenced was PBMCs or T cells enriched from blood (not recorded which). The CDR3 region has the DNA TGTGCCAGCAGCCTTACAGGGGTCGGTGGCTACACCTTC. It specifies CASSLTGVGGYTF.